The 12 T cell receptor beta chains reported below all come from one sample, sequenced in a study of response to subunit inactivated influenza vaccine (dated by TCRdb to about 2018). The method was RT-PCR. Sequencer: Illumina HiSeq 2500. The public reads were reprocessed in TCRdb via fastp at Q25 and MiXCR, keeping in-frame beta chains. All rows with the same CDR3 protein become a single entry with the most common DNA and genes. For this sample the table gives a few hundred thousand distinct CDR3 sequences, of which about 15% were detected only once. The ten largest clones represent over 8.5% of the sample. Source: PBMCs from blood, taken roughly 13 days after vaccination. Receptor source: a man in his fifties who received an inactivated influenza vaccine. Donor details come from another sample of the same person, matched by shared clones.

This clonotype was recorded many times. The V gene is TRBV11-2, the J gene TRBJ2-7, with D possibly called TRBD1 or TRBD2 (5 bases each). The CDR3 totals 15 residues. V gave up 5 bases and J gave up 6 bases, with 20 bases separating them. The V gene's germline CDR1 is SGHAT and CDR2 FQNNGV. The CDR3 sequence is CASSPRDRSGSEQYF. As DNA, the CDR3 is TGTGCCAGCAGCCCAAGAGATCGGTCAGGGAGCGAGCAGTACTTC.

The chain carries TRBV30 and TRBJ1-5, with D possibly TRBD1 on 5 matching bases. V gave up 1 base and J gave up 7 bases, with 11 bases separating them. The CDR3 loop spans 13 amino acids. CDR1 and CDR2 (germline): GTSNPN, SVGIG (reference sequence). The CDR3 bases are TGTGCCTGGAGTGAAAGGGGAGGGCAGCCCCAGCATTTT. As protein: CAWSERGGQPQHF. The full variable domain, in which reference TRBV30 and TRBJ1-5 provide the parts outside the CDR3, is SQTIHQWPATLVQPVGSPLSLECTVEGTSNPNLYWYRQAAGRGLQLLFYSVGIGQISSEVPQNLSASRPQDRQFILSSKKLLLSDSGFYLCAWSERGGQPQHFGDGTRLSIL.

This clonotype was observed a few times. The chain employs TRBV6-5 and TRBJ2-1; 10 bases agree with TRBD2. Germline V lookup: CDR1 MNHEY, CDR2 SVGAGI. CDR3 length equals 15 residues. With 4 bases clipped from V and 4 bases from J, the junction kept 4 bases outside the gene matches. CDR3 in amino acids: CASSFQAGGYNEQFF. The CDR3, as DNA: TGTGCCAGCAGTTTCCAAGCGGGGGGGTACAATGAGCAGTTCTTC.

The chain recombines TRBV10-3 with TRBJ2-7; TRBD2 matches 11 bases. Germline CDR1 is ENHRY and CDR2 is SYGVKD. The length of the CDR3 is 14 residues. V was pared by 3 bases and J by 4 bases, with 2 bases of the junction left unmatched. The CDR3 is CAISDPSGRYEQYF. The CDR3 DNA sequence: TGTGCCATCAGTGACCCTAGCGGGAGGTACGAGCAGTACTTC.

This clonotype came up many times. The chain's CDR3 is CSARSRGGIDTQYF. The CDR3 coding sequence is TGCAGTGCTAGATCCCGGGGGGGAATAGATACGCAGTATTTT. V usage is TRBV20-1 and J usage is TRBJ2-3; 8 nucleotides align to TRBD2. V lost 2 bases to trimming and J lost 5 bases; unmatched junction nucleotides: 6. The germline V gene encodes CDR1 DFQATT and CDR2 SNEGSKA (reference sequence). This CDR3 has 14 amino acids.

In its sample, this clonotype was seen a few times. CDR3 DNA: TGTGCCAGCAGTTCCCCGAGCGGGAGACGCACAGATACGCAGTATTTT. Translated, it gives CASSSPSGRRTDTQYF. The chain links TRBV27 to TRBJ2-3, with 8 bases that match TRBD2. Germline V lookup: CDR1 MNHEY, CDR2 SMNVEV (reference sequence). The CDR3 contains 16 residues. Trimming removed 4 bases from V and 1 base from J; junction bases left unmatched: 7.

The chain links TRBV28 to TRBJ1-1; 8 bases are a match to TRBD1. CDR1 and CDR2 (germline): MDHEN, SYDVKM. The CDR3 is 11 residues long. The junction had 5 bases not matched to a gene; V was cut back by 4 bases and J by 13 bases. CDR3 coding DNA: TGTGCCAGCAGTTGGAACAGGGGGTATTTCTTT. Its protein is CASSWNRGYFF. Full variable domain (rest looked up from reference TRBV28 and TRBJ1-1): DVKVTQSSRYLVKRTGEKVFLECVQDMDHENMFWYRQDPGLGLRLIYFSYDVKMKEKGDIPEGYSVSREKKERFSLILESASTNQTSMYLCASSWNRGYFFGQGTRLTVV.

This clonotype was seen more than once but under ten times. CDR3 in amino acids: CASSLGPDGGASETQYF. The CDR3 DNA reads TGTGCCAGCAGCTTGGGTCCCGATGGGGGAGCCTCGGAGACCCAGTACTTC. The V gene is TRBV5-4, the J gene TRBJ2-5, with D perhaps given as TRBD1 or TRBD2 (5 bases each). Between the trimmed V and J ends, which lost 0 bases and 5 bases, there was a span of 20 bases. This CDR3 has 17 residues. Germline CDR1 reads SGHNT; CDR2 reads YYREEE (reference sequence).

The J gene is TRBJ2-7, the V gene TRBV12-3 or TRBV12-4, with 10 bases that match TRBD1. CDR3 length: 16 residues. Losses at the gene ends were 6 bases for V and 2 bases for J; bases not matched to a gene: 10. CDR3 bases: TGTGCCAGCAGATCCACCTCCGGGACAGGGGCCTACGAGCAGTACTTC. It translates to CASRSTSGTGAYEQYF.

The CDR3, as DNA: TGTGCCAGCAGTTTAACCGGTTACCGAGGCGGGGTAGGGACTGAAGCTTTCTTT. Protein product: CASSLTGYRGGVGTEAFF. The rearrangement links TRBV27 to TRBJ1-1, with D hard to call. Germline V gene sequence: CDR1 MNHEY, CDR2 SMNVEV (reference sequence). The CDR3 has 18 amino acids. The V end was cut by 2 bases, the J end by 5 bases, with 24 bases between.

This clonotype was counted between two and nine times. V and J are TRBV4-2 and TRBJ2-1; weak D call: TRBD2 (5 bases). Trimming took off 0 bases at V and 3 bases at J, with 30 bases between the two ends. Germline CDR1 is LGHNA and CDR2 is YNFKEQ. The CDR3 sequence is 22 residues long. The CDR3 nucleotides read TGTGCCAGCAGCCAAGATCACAGACGACAAAACCCGGGGTACACCCTCTACAATGAGCAGTTCTTC. This sequence encodes CASSQDHRRQNPGYTLYNEQFF.

This clonotype was detected a few times. J is TRBJ2-3 and V is TRBV20-1; 10 nucleotides line up with TRBD1. The J segment lost 4 bases and the V segment lost 3 bases, leaving 13 bases of the junction unmatched. The CDR3 has 17 residues. Germline V lookup: CDR1 DFQATT, CDR2 SNEGSKA (reference sequence). The CDR3 region is CSARGARQGAAPDTQYF. CDR3 DNA sequence: TGCAGTGCTAGGGGGGCCCGACAGGGGGCCGCCCCAGATACGCAGTATTTT.